A selection of T cell receptor beta chains follows, all from one sample in a study of T cells in Graves' hyperthyroidism and ophthalmopathy. MiXCR, run by TCRdb on the multiplex PCR reads, gives a single entry per CDR3 protein. The sample contains around 400,000 distinct CDR3 sequences, roughly 25% of which appear only once. Material for sequencing was blood. The receptors come from a man in his fifties with Graves' hyperthyroidism. CDR3s include the opening cysteine and the closing phenylalanine or tryptophan. D genes are given only for firm matches. Only some rows state a clone size, as once, few, many or a class for expanded clones.

clone_size: NA
v_call: TRBV7-6
cdr3_length: 16
j_call: TRBJ2-1
d_call: TRBD2
cdr3_nt: TGTGCCAGCAGCCAAGAAACTAGCGGGAGTAACAATGAGCAGTTCTTC
cdr3_aa: CASSQETSGSNNEQFF

clone_size: few
v_call: TRBV7-2
cdr3_length: 16
j_call: TRBJ2-3
d_call: NA
cdr3_nt: TGTGCCAGCAGCTTAGGGGATTCGCGGGAAATAGATACGCAGTATTTT
cdr3_aa: CASSLGDSREIDTQYF

clone_size: many
v_call: TRBV7-2
cdr3_length: 15
j_call: TRBJ2-1
d_call: NA
cdr3_nt: TGTGCCAGCAGCCCAACTACCCGTACCTACAATGAGCAGTTCTTC
cdr3_aa: CASSPTTRTYNEQFF

clone_size: NA
v_call: TRBV19
cdr3_length: 14
j_call: TRBJ1-1
d_call: NA
cdr3_nt: TGTGCCAGTAGTAGTATTGCGGTTGGCACTGAAGCTTTCTTT
cdr3_aa: CASSSIAVGTEAFF

clone_size: NA
v_call: TRBV12-5
cdr3_length: 19
j_call: TRBJ2-1
d_call: TRBD2
cdr3_nt: TGTGCTAGTGGTTTGGTACGAGGGGGACTAGCGGGCATGCACAATGAGCAGTTCTTC
cdr3_aa: CASGLVRGGLAGMHNEQFF

clone_size: few
v_call: TRBV6-2/TRBV6-3
cdr3_length: 13
j_call: TRBJ2-1
d_call: TRBD2
cdr3_nt: TGTGCCAGCAAGGCGGGAGGTCGCAATGAGCAGTTCTTC
cdr3_aa: CASKAGGRNEQFF

clone_size: few
v_call: TRBV12-3/TRBV12-4
cdr3_length: 13
j_call: TRBJ2-2
d_call: NA
cdr3_nt: TGTGCCAGCAGTTTGCGGGGGCCCGGGGAGCTGTTTTTT
cdr3_aa: CASSLRGPGELFF

clone_size: NA
v_call: TRBV6-1
cdr3_length: 19
j_call: TRBJ2-1
d_call: TRBD2
cdr3_nt: TGTGCCAGCAGAAGCACCGGGACTAGCGGGAGGCTATACTACAATGAGCAGTTCTTC
cdr3_aa: CASRSTGTSGRLYYNEQFF

clone_size: few
v_call: TRBV6-6
cdr3_length: 13
j_call: TRBJ1-1
d_call: NA
cdr3_nt: TGTGCCAGCAGTTACTCAGGAGGGTATGGAGCTTTCTTT
cdr3_aa: CASSYSGGYGAFF

clone_size: NA
v_call: TRBV18
cdr3_length: 12
j_call: TRBJ2-3
d_call: NA
cdr3_nt: TGTGCCAGCTCACCGACAGACCATACGCAGTATTTT
cdr3_aa: CASSPTDHTQYF

clone_size: NA
v_call: TRBV5-4
cdr3_length: 15
j_call: TRBJ2-7
d_call: TRBD1
cdr3_nt: TGTGCCAGCAGCCGTAAGGACAGGGGGTCCTACGAGCAGTACTTC
cdr3_aa: CASSRKDRGSYEQYF

clone_size: NA
v_call: TRBV6-1
cdr3_length: 16
j_call: TRBJ2-1
d_call: TRBD2
cdr3_nt: TGTGCCAGCAGCCTACGGACTAGCGGGAGGGGTAATGAGCAGTTCTTC
cdr3_aa: CASSLRTSGRGNEQFF

clone_size: NA
v_call: TRBV6-9
cdr3_length: 17
j_call: TRBJ2-2
d_call: NA
cdr3_nt: TGTGCCAGCAGTTACTTTCCAGGGGTACCGAACACCGGGGAGCTGTTTTTT
cdr3_aa: CASSYFPGVPNTGELFF

clone_size: once
v_call: TRBV6-1
cdr3_length: 14
j_call: TRBJ1-2
d_call: TRBD1
cdr3_nt: TGTGCCAGCAGTCCAGGACAGGCCGGGAGGGGCTACACCTTC
cdr3_aa: CASSPGQAGRGYTF

clone_size: NA
v_call: TRBV28
cdr3_length: 14
j_call: TRBJ2-5
d_call: NA
cdr3_nt: TGTGCCAGCAGTTTAATTGGGGCAGGAGAGACCCAGTACTTC
cdr3_aa: CASSLIGAGETQYF

clone_size: many
v_call: TRBV11-3
cdr3_length: 12
j_call: TRBJ2-3
d_call: NA
cdr3_nt: TGTGCCAGCAGCTCGGATGCAGATACGCAGTATTTT
cdr3_aa: CASSSDADTQYF

clone_size: many
v_call: TRBV5-1
cdr3_length: 15
j_call: TRBJ2-7
d_call: NA
cdr3_nt: TGCGCCAGCAGCCCAGGGTACGGATTCGGCTACGAGCAGTACTTC
cdr3_aa: CASSPGYGFGYEQYF

clone_size: NA
v_call: TRBV11-3
cdr3_length: 17
j_call: TRBJ2-1
d_call: NA
cdr3_nt: TGTGCCAGCAGCCACAGAGTAGGAACAGGGACCTACAGTGAGCAGTTCTTC
cdr3_aa: CASSHRVGTGTYSEQFF

clone_size: NA
v_call: TRBV19
cdr3_length: 13
j_call: TRBJ2-1
d_call: NA
cdr3_nt: TGTGCCAGTAGCCTCGTCATCTACAATGAGCAGTTCTTC
cdr3_aa: CASSLVIYNEQFF

clone_size: many
v_call: TRBV7-9
cdr3_length: 14
j_call: TRBJ2-7
d_call: NA
cdr3_nt: TGTGCCAGCAGCTTAGTCGGTCCCACCTACGAGCAGTACTTC
cdr3_aa: CASSLVGPTYEQYF

clone_size: few
v_call: TRBV29-1
cdr3_length: 14
j_call: TRBJ2-1
d_call: NA
cdr3_nt: TGCAGCGCCACAGGGGGGAGGGAGTACAATGAGCAGTTCTTC
cdr3_aa: CSATGGREYNEQFF

clone_size: NA
v_call: TRBV7-2
cdr3_length: 14
j_call: TRBJ2-1
d_call: NA
cdr3_nt: TGTGCCAGCATCCCGGACTTCTCCTACAATGAGCAGTTCTTC
cdr3_aa: CASIPDFSYNEQFF

clone_size: NA
v_call: TRBV9
cdr3_length: 17
j_call: TRBJ2-2
d_call: TRBD2
cdr3_nt: TGTGCCAGCAGCGTTCTCAAAGCGGGATTGACCACCGGGGAGCTGTTTTTT
cdr3_aa: CASSVLKAGLTTGELFF

clone_size: many
v_call: TRBV6-2/TRBV6-3
cdr3_length: 19
j_call: TRBJ2-1
d_call: TRBD2
cdr3_nt: TGTGCCAGCAGTTACTCACGGCTAGCGGGAGACGGTTCCTACAATGAGCAGTTCTTC
cdr3_aa: CASSYSRLAGDGSYNEQFF

clone_size: few
v_call: TRBV12-3/TRBV12-4
cdr3_length: 15
j_call: TRBJ1-2
d_call: NA
cdr3_nt: TGTGCCAGCAGTTTGACGGCTTTGGGAAGCTATGGCTACACCTTC
cdr3_aa: CASSLTALGSYGYTF

clone_size: NA
v_call: TRBV20-1
cdr3_length: 13
j_call: TRBJ1-4
d_call: TRBD1
cdr3_nt: TGCAGTGCTCGACAGGGGCCGGAGGAAAAACTGTTTTTT
cdr3_aa: CSARQGPEEKLFF

clone_size: few
v_call: TRBV20-1
cdr3_length: 12
j_call: TRBJ2-1
d_call: TRBD2
cdr3_nt: TGCAGTGCTCCCGAGCGGGGCAATGAGCAGTTCTTC
cdr3_aa: CSAPERGNEQFF

clone_size: few
v_call: TRBV6-1
cdr3_length: 14
j_call: TRBJ1-4
d_call: NA
cdr3_nt: TGTGCCAGCACCACCGGGATAGAGGGTGAAAAACTGTTTTTT
cdr3_aa: CASTTGIEGEKLFF

clone_size: NA
v_call: TRBV6-1
cdr3_length: 13
j_call: TRBJ2-3
d_call: NA
cdr3_nt: TGTGCCAGCAGCCAGTCAGGGCCAGATACGCAGTATTTT
cdr3_aa: CASSQSGPDTQYF

clone_size: many
v_call: TRBV28
cdr3_length: 17
j_call: TRBJ2-3
d_call: TRBD2
cdr3_nt: TGTGCCAGCAGGTCCTTGCGTGAAACTAGCGGCACAGATACGCAGTATTTT
cdr3_aa: CASRSLRETSGTDTQYF

clone_size: NA
v_call: TRBV27
cdr3_length: 17
j_call: TRBJ1-2
d_call: TRBD1
cdr3_nt: TGTGCCAGCAGTTCCCCGGGACAGGGGGGATTCGTGGGTGGCTACACCTTC
cdr3_aa: CASSSPGQGGFVGGYTF

clone_size: NA
v_call: TRBV20-1
cdr3_length: 15
j_call: TRBJ2-5
d_call: TRBD2
cdr3_nt: TGCAGTGCTAGAGAAGCGGGATGGCCCCAAGAGGCCCAGTACTTC
cdr3_aa: CSAREAGWPQEAQYF

clone_size: once
v_call: TRBV19
cdr3_length: 15
j_call: TRBJ2-1
d_call: TRBD2
cdr3_nt: TGTGCCAGTAGGAGAGGACTAGCGGGAGAATACGAGCAGTTCTTC
cdr3_aa: CASRRGLAGEYEQFF

clone_size: NA
v_call: TRBV6-5
cdr3_length: 15
j_call: TRBJ1-2
d_call: NA
cdr3_nt: TGTGCCAGCAGTTACTCGAAGAGGGATAATTATGGCTACACCTTC
cdr3_aa: CASSYSKRDNYGYTF

clone_size: few
v_call: TRBV20-1
cdr3_length: 15
j_call: TRBJ2-3
d_call: TRBD2
cdr3_nt: TGCAGTGCTAGAGGACTAGCGGAAAACACAGATACGCAGTATTTT
cdr3_aa: CSARGLAENTDTQYF

clone_size: NA
v_call: TRBV20-1
cdr3_length: 13
j_call: TRBJ2-7
d_call: NA
cdr3_nt: TGCAGTGCCCACCACACTCAAACCTACGAGCAGTACTTC
cdr3_aa: CSAHHTQTYEQYF

clone_size: many
v_call: TRBV2
cdr3_length: 15
j_call: TRBJ2-5
d_call: NA
cdr3_nt: TGTGCCAGCACGGGTAGCGGCCTAAGAGGGGAGACCCAGTACTTC
cdr3_aa: CASTGSGLRGETQYF

clone_size: NA
v_call: TRBV9
cdr3_length: 14
j_call: TRBJ1-6
d_call: NA
cdr3_nt: TGTGCCAGCAGCTACAGGATTTCTAATTCACCCCTCCACTTT
cdr3_aa: CASSYRISNSPLHF

clone_size: NA
v_call: TRBV20-1
cdr3_length: 16
j_call: TRBJ1-5
d_call: TRBD1
cdr3_nt: TGCAGTGCTAGGGAACGGGACAGTGGGAGCAGTCAGCCCCAGCATTTT
cdr3_aa: CSARERDSGSSQPQHF

clone_size: NA
v_call: TRBV5-5
cdr3_length: 14
j_call: TRBJ2-3
d_call: NA
cdr3_nt: TGTGCCAGCAGCATTAGCGTCAGCACAGATACGCAGTATTTT
cdr3_aa: CASSISVSTDTQYF

clone_size: many
v_call: TRBV2
cdr3_length: 15
j_call: TRBJ2-5
d_call: NA
cdr3_nt: TGTGCCAGCAGTAGGAATAGTGGCCCCCAAGAGACCCAGTACTTC
cdr3_aa: CASSRNSGPQETQYF